This T cell receptor (beta chain) is from a study of T cells in Graves' hyperthyroidism and ophthalmopathy. Study-level results: Ophthalmopathy stood apart from stable hyperthyroidism in a 13 V-J model.

Thyroid ultrasound, orbital computed tomography, clinical symptoms, and serum thyroxine and TRAb underpinned diagnoses. This clonotype was found a few times. Its target is unknown. Researchers amplified the TCR beta CDR3 regions from RNA transcripts. Primed by the HTBI set, a first-round RT-PCR was run on the TCR CDR3. TCRdb used MiXCR to reprocess the multiplex PCR reads, holding one entry per CDR3 protein. The sample yields a few hundred thousand distinct CDR3 sequences, less than 25% seen once. The CDR3 extends over 14 amino acids. Germline lookup yields CDR1 MDHEN and CDR2 SYDVKM. Trimming stripped 8 bases from V and 1 base from J, with 14 bases between.

The sequence was collected from a man between 18 and 35 years old with Graves' hyperthyroidism. The V call is TRBV28, the J call TRBJ1-1, with no clear D. The sample was blood. The CDR3 region has the DNA TGTGCCAGCGGGCGCCTCGCTGAGAACACTGAAGCTTTCTTT. Protein product: CASGRLAENTEAFF. Supplemented by reference TRBV28 and TRBJ1-1, the full variable domain reads DVKVTQSSRYLVKRTGEKVFLECVQDMDHENMFWYRQDPGLGLRLIYFSYDVKMKEKGDIPEGYSVSREKKERFSLILESASTNQTSMYLCASGRLAENTEAFFGQGTRLTVV.